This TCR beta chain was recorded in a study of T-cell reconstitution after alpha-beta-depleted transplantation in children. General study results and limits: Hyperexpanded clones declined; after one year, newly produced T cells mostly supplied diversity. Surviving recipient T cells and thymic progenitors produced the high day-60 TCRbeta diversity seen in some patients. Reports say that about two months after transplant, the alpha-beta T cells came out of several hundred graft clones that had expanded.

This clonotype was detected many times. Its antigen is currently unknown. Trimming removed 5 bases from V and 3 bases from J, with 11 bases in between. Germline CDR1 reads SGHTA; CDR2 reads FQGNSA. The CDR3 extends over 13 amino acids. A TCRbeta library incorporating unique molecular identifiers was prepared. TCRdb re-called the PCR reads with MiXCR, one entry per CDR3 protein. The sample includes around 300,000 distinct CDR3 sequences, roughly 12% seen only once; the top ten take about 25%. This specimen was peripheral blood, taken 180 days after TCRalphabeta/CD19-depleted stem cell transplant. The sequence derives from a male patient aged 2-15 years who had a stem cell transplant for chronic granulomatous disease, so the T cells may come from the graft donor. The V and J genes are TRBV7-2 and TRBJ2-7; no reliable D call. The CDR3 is CASSPRHSYEQYF. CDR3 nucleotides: TGTGCCAGCAGCCCGCGACACAGCTACGAGCAGTACTTC.